These 9 T cell receptor beta chains came from one sample sequenced in a study of control samples from healthy donors and cancer patients. Generated by immunoSEQ multiplex PCR, the TCRdb table keeps only in-frame clones and is missing some. Of about 98,000 clones detected, almost 85% appear once; the ten largest clones hold roughly 2%. Sequencing was performed on blood. The receptors derive from a man aged 55 to 70 in good health.

This chain uses TRBV6-4 with TRBJ2-1, with D perhaps TRBD2 (6 bases). V gave up 5 bases and J gave up 4 bases, with 12 bases separating them. The CDR3 is made up of 14 amino acids. Germline V CDR1 and CDR2: MRHNA, SNTAGT. CDR3 protein: CASSKSGEYNEQFF. For the CDR3, the DNA is TGTGCCAGCAGTAAGTCGGGGGAGTACAATGAGCAGTTCTTC.

The chain is built from TRBV30 and TRBJ2-7; no definite D call. The CDR3 totals 14 residues. Deletions cut 4 bases from V and 2 bases from J, with 15 bases between. In germline, CDR1 is GTSNPN, CDR2 SVGIG (reference sequence). The CDR3 loop is CAWTGLGKTYEQYF. The CDR3 nucleotides read TGTGCCTGGACGGGCCTCGGCAAGACCTACGAGCAGTACTTC.

The chain uses TRBV5-6 and TRBJ1-1; no clear D. V was shortened by 0 bases and J by 2 bases, with 8 bases between the two germline ends. CDR3 size: 14 residues. Per the germline V gene, CDR1 is SGHDT and CDR2 is YYEEEE. CDR3 bases: TGTGCCAGCAGCTTGGTTCGGGCTAACACTGAAGCTTTCTTT. Amino acid sequence: CASSLVRANTEAFF. The full variable domain, its missing parts supplied by reference TRBV5-6 and TRBJ1-1, is DAGVTQSPTHLIKTRGQQVTLRCSPKSGHDTVSWYQQALGQGPQFIFQYYEEEERQRGNFPDRFSGHQFPNYSSELNVNALLLGDSALYLCASSLVRANTEAFFGQGTRLTVV.

In this sample, this clone turned up once. The genes are TRBV5-6 and TRBJ2-3; D may be TRBD1 (5 bases). The V and J ends lost 4 bases and 4 bases respectively, with 13 bases between them. CDR3 length: 14 residues. Germline CDR1 SGHDT, CDR2 YYEEEE. DNA of the CDR3: TGTGCCAGCAGCCTGAAACAGGTATCAGATACGCAGTATTTT. Residues: CASSLKQVSDTQYF.

V gene TRBV7-9 combines with J gene TRBJ2-7; TRBD2 agrees at 8 bases. J was trimmed by 1 base and V by 4 bases; bases with no gene match: 6. The CDR3 spans 15 residues. Germline CDR1 SEHNR, CDR2 FQNEAQ (reference sequence). The CDR3 nucleotides read TGTGCCAGCAGCTCGGGACTAGTATCGTCCTACGAGCAGTACTTC. Translation: CASSSGLVSSYEQYF.

This chain connects TRBV9 to TRBJ2-3; D is perhaps TRBD1 (5 bases). The CDR3 covers 15 residues. With 2 bases removed from V and 2 bases from J, the gap between germline ends came to 12 bases. Germline CDR1 is SGDLS and CDR2 is YYNGEE. The CDR3 nucleotides read TGTGCCAGCAGCGTTTCACAGGCACTCACAGATACGCAGTATTTT. Protein: CASSVSQALTDTQYF.

The rearrangement joins TRBV4-1 to TRBJ2-6; D gene unclear. V shed 5 bases and J shed 0 bases, with 8 bases lying between them. Per germline, CDR1 MGHRA and CDR2 YSYEKL. The CDR3 covers 15 residues. The CDR3 reads CASSLRGSGANVLTF. The CDR3 region has the DNA TGCGCCAGCAGCTTACGTGGCTCTGGGGCCAACGTCCTGACTTTC.

V is TRBV10-2 and J is TRBJ2-5; the match to TRBD2 covers 8 bases. After removal of 7 bases from V and 5 bases from J, the junction contained 9 bases not matched to a gene. Germline CDR1 is WSHSY and CDR2 is SAAADI. This CDR3 contains 14 residues. CDR3 in amino acids: CASTQSGSGETQYF. The CDR3 nucleotides are TGCGCCAGCACTCAAAGCGGGAGCGGTGAGACCCAGTACTTC.

The CDR3: CASSLAEARSGTDTQYF. The CDR3 nucleotides are TGTGCCAGCAGCTTGGCCGAAGCTAGGAGCGGCACAGATACGCAGTATTTT. This chain connects TRBV5-4 to TRBJ2-3; no firm D call. V lost 0 bases and J lost 1, with 15 bases in between. This CDR3 is built from 17 residues. Germline V gene lookup returns CDR1 SGHNT and CDR2 YYREEE (reference sequence).